The entry that follows covers one T cell receptor beta chain sequence. The data are from a study of T cell changes during pregnancy in multiple sclerosis. Looked up from germline, CDR1 is WSHSY and CDR2 is SAAADI. The CDR3 has 14 amino acids. The trim removed 2 bases at V and 3 bases at J, leaving 4 bases unmatched. The method was immunoSEQ multiplex PCR; TCRdb's version includes in-frame clones alone and lacks a portion of them. The table lists around 56,000 clones, 75% to 90% of them singletons, with over 1.5% in the top ten. This TCR was sampled from a female donor with multiple sclerosis, enrolled in a pregnancy study. The sample in question was peripheral blood, obtained after pregnancy. V is TRBV10-2 and J is TRBJ2-7; 7 bases agree with TRBD1. CDR3 in amino acids: CASSEVTGLYEQYF. The CDR3 nucleotides are TGCGCCAGCAGTGAGGTGACAGGGCTCTACGAGCAGTACTTC.